The rows below give T cell receptor beta chains drawn from one sample of a study of blood T cell repertoires in COVID-19. Assay: immunoSEQ multiplex PCR; the TCRdb copy retains only in-frame clones and omits some. The table records under 500,000 clones, around 88% of them present only once. Material: peripheral blood. The receptors come from a woman aged 25 to 39 with acute or convalescent COVID-19. The CDR3 runs from the conserved cysteine through the conserved F or W. A D gene is named only where the DNA matches it firmly. The size field is filled for only some rows; it gives once, few, many or a size class.

TRBD1,TRBJ2-7,TRBV6-1,-,TGTGCCAGCAGTGAAAAAACAGGGGGTCCTACCTACGAGCAGTACTTC,CASSEKTGGPTYEQYF
-,TRBJ2-6,TRBV19,-,TGTGCCAGTAGTATTGGGAGACCCGGGGCCAACGTCCTGACTTTC,CASSIGRPGANVLTF
TRBD1,TRBJ1-2,TRBV28,once,TGTGCCAGCAGTACCCGGGGACAGGCTAACTATGGCTACACCTTC,CASSTRGQANYGYTF
TRBD1,TRBJ2-4,TRBV3-1/TRBV3-2,-,TGTGCCAGCAGCCAAGATCTGGCAGGGGGTCAAAACATTCAGTACTTC,CASSQDLAGGQNIQYF
TRBD1,TRBJ2-5,TRBV24-1,-,TGTGCCACCAGTGGGCCGGGACAGGGGGCGATTCAAGAGACCCAGTACTTC,CATSGPGQGAIQETQYF
TRBD1,TRBJ1-2,TRBV27,-,TGTGCCAGCAGTTTATCGACAGGGTCTCCGAACTATGGCTACACCTTC,CASSLSTGSPNYGYTF
-,TRBJ2-7,TRBV28,-,TGTGCCAGCAGGATACAGGGTCTATCATACGAGCAGTACTTC,CASRIQGLSYEQYF
-,TRBJ1-1,TRBV27,-,TGTGCCAGCAGTTTAGCAGGGACTACTGAAGCTTTCTTT,CASSLAGTTEAFF
TRBD1,TRBJ2-7,TRBV5-5,-,TGTGCCAGCAGGTTCACAGGGGGCGCGGGAGAGCAGTACTTC,CASRFTGGAGEQYF
TRBD1,TRBJ1-1,TRBV28,-,TGTGCCAGCAGTCCACAGGGGGCTAAGAACACTGAAGCTTTCTTT,CASSPQGAKNTEAFF
-,TRBJ1-6,TRBV27,-,TGTGCCAGCAGTTTAGCTCCTGCAGGGGTTACTAATTCACCCCTCCACTTT,CASSLAPAGVTNSPLHF
TRBD1,TRBJ1-5,TRBV4-1,-,TGCGCCAGCAGCCAAAAAACAGGGGGGCAGCCCCAGCATTTT,CASSQKTGGQPQHF
TRBD2,TRBJ2-5,TRBV6-1,-,TGTGCCAGCAGTGAGAAGACTAGCGGGGGTTTTAGGGAGACCCAGTACTTC,CASSEKTSGGFRETQYF
TRBD2,TRBJ2-2,TRBV19,-,TGTGCCAGTAGTATAGCCCCGGGACTAGCAGGAGGGGACACCGGGGAGCTGTTTTTT,CASSIAPGLAGGDTGELFF
-,TRBJ2-5,TRBV10-3,-,TGTGCCATCAGTGACGGGGAAGAGACCCAGTACTTC,CAISDGEETQYF
TRBD1,TRBJ1-2,TRBV28,few,TGTGCCAGCAGGTCCGGGACAGGGGGCAATAGCTACACCTTC,CASRSGTGGNSYTF
-,TRBJ2-3,TRBV19,-,TGTGCCAGTAGTCGGCGAGGATTTGAGACAGATACGCAGTATTTT,CASSRRGFETDTQYF
TRBD2,TRBJ2-2,TRBV9,once,TGTGCCAGCAGCGTAGGAGGAGGCGGGGGGTACACCGGGGAGCTGTTTTTT,CASSVGGGGGYTGELFF
TRBD1,TRBJ2-3,TRBV7-3,-,TGTGCCAGCAGCCAAGGAAGGGACAGAAACACAGATACGCAGTATTTT,CASSQGRDRNTDTQYF
TRBD2,TRBJ2-3,TRBV5-8,-,TGTGCCAGCAAACCCTGGGGAGGGTGGACACCAAAACTCACAGATACGCAGTATTTT,CASKPWGGWTPKLTDTQYF
-,TRBJ2-5,TRBV6-5,-,TGTGCCACCTCGACACCCAACGCAGAGACCCAGTACTTC,CATSTPNAETQYF
-,TRBJ2-1,TRBV6-5,-,TGTGCCAGACTGTTTGACAATGAGCAGTTCTTC,CARLFDNEQFF
TRBD2,TRBJ2-3,TRBV4-1,-,TGCGCCAGCAGCTGGCGGGGGGGCGGCACAGATACGCAGTATTTT,CASSWRGGGTDTQYF
TRBD1,TRBJ1-2,TRBV28,-,TGTGCCAGCAGCTACGCGGGAGGGGGCGAAGGCTACACCTTC,CASSYAGGGEGYTF
-,TRBJ2-1,TRBV4-1,-,TGCGCCAGCAGCCAAGGAGCACAGATCAATGAGCAGTTCTTC,CASSQGAQINEQFF
-,TRBJ1-1,TRBV7-6,-,TGTGCCAGCAGCTTAGGGGGCGGCACTGAAGCTTTCTTT,CASSLGGGTEAFF
TRBD1,TRBJ2-1,TRBV4-1,-,TGCGCCAGCAGCCAGGACGGACAGGGTAAGTCCTACAATGAGCAGTTCTTC,CASSQDGQGKSYNEQFF
-,TRBJ1-5,TRBV12-3/TRBV12-4,-,TGTGCCAGCAGCCTTCAAGGAGGCCAGCCCCAGCATTTT,CASSLQGGQPQHF
TRBD2,TRBJ2-5,TRBV29-1,-,TGCAGCGTTGAGGATGCTCTAGCGGGGGGCACGCAAGAGACCCAGTACTTC,CSVEDALAGGTQETQYF
-,TRBJ1-2,TRBV7-2,-,TGTGCCAGCAGCCCACGGGGGACGCCCAACTATGGCTACACCTTC,CASSPRGTPNYGYTF
-,TRBJ2-5,TRBV29-1,-,TGCAGCGTCGTAGAGGCCTTTGGGGAGACCCAGTACTTC,CSVVEAFGETQYF
TRBD1,TRBJ2-3,TRBV27,-,TGTGCCAGCACCCCAACCTCAGGGGGCAGGGACACAGATACGCAGTATTTT,CASTPTSGGRDTDTQYF
TRBD1,TRBJ2-1,TRBV10-3,-,TGTGCCATCAGTGAAGGACAGGGGGCACACAATGAGCAGTTCTTC,CAISEGQGAHNEQFF
TRBD2,TRBJ2-1,TRBV3-1/TRBV3-2,-,TGTGCCAGCAGCCGTCGGGGGGACCCCTTGAATGAGCAGTTCTTC,CASSRRGDPLNEQFF
TRBD2,TRBJ2-2,TRBV4-2,-,TGTGCCAGCAGCCAAGACGCCGCAAGAGCGGGGGAATACACCGGGGAGCTGTTTTTT,CASSQDAARAGEYTGELFF
TRBD1,TRBJ1-5,TRBV2,-,TGTGCCAGCAGTGAAGTGGGCAGGGGGCTTCGTTTCGGCAATCAGCCCCAGCATTTT,CASSEVGRGLRFGNQPQHF
TRBD1,TRBJ2-3,TRBV24-1,-,TGTGCCACCAAGAGGGGGCGCTCAGATACGCAGTATTTT,CATKRGRSDTQYF
-,TRBJ1-4,TRBV3-1/TRBV3-2,few,TGTGCCAGCAGCCAGGGATGGGAGGCTGAAAAACTGTTTTTT,CASSQGWEAEKLFF
-,TRBJ1-2,TRBV2,-,TGTGCCAGCCTTCGGGTACAGGAAGCCTATGGCTACACCTTC,CASLRVQEAYGYTF
-,TRBJ1-2,TRBV21-1,-,TGTGCCAGCACCGGACAGGAAAACCTTTTTGGCTACACCTTC,CASTGQENLFGYTF
TRBD2,TRBJ2-3,TRBV25-1,-,TGTGCCAGCAGTGAATGGGAGGGGTGGACGCAGTATTTT,CASSEWEGWTQYF
-,TRBJ1-5,TRBV19,-,TGTGCCAGTAGTATAGAGGGACTGACCGGGCCCCAGCATTTT,CASSIEGLTGPQHF
TRBD1,TRBJ1-4,TRBV24-1,-,TGTGCCACCAGTGCCTGGGGACAGGGGGAGAATGAAAAACTGTTTTTT,CATSAWGQGENEKLFF
TRBD2,TRBJ2-1,TRBV5-1,many,TGCGCCAGCCTCGGCGGGGGGGCCAGTGAGCAGTTCTTC,CASLGGGASEQFF
-,TRBJ2-1,TRBV19,-,TGTGCCAGTAGTATAGAGGCCCCCGGGAGTGATGAGCAGTTCTTC,CASSIEAPGSDEQFF
-,TRBJ2-3,TRBV11-1,-,TGTGCCAGCAGCTCGAGAGGGTACGGAGATACGCAGTATTTT,CASSSRGYGDTQYF
-,TRBJ2-2,TRBV5-1,-,TGCGCCAGCAGCGATGGGGAGTTTGGGGAGCTGTTTTTT,CASSDGEFGELFF
TRBD1,TRBJ2-7,TRBV6-5,-,TGTGCCAGTTACGAACCGGGACAGGGCTACGAGCAGTACTTC,CASYEPGQGYEQYF
-,TRBJ2-3,TRBV24-1,-,TGTGCCACCCAGGGGCTTGACACAGATACGCAGTATTTT,CATQGLDTDTQYF
-,TRBJ1-3,TRBV5-4,-,TGTGCCAGCAGCTTTGGACACTCTGGAAACACCATATATTTT,CASSFGHSGNTIYF